This is a list of T cell receptor beta chains from one sample in a study of shared clonotypes between healthy human individuals. The data were produced by immunoSEQ multiplex PCR, yet TCRdb's version contains in-frame clones alone and is incomplete. The sample includes roughly 1 million clones, roughly 70% seen only once; the top ten take approximately 1.5%. Sequenced material: memory CD4+ T cells sorted from blood. These TCRs come from a man aged 18-30 years in good health. The CDR3 runs from the conserved cysteine through the conserved F or W.

V,J,CDR3
TRBV5-1,TRBJ2-7,CASSVGTGGSYEQYF
TRBV5-1,TRBJ1-5,CASSLEGSNQPQHF
TRBV29-1,TRBJ2-1,CSVEVNRRYNEQFF
TRBV9,TRBJ2-3,CASSPPGLARDTQYF
TRBV2,TRBJ2-3,CASSAQGVSTDTQYF
TRBV29-1,TRBJ2-7,CSVLSRNSYEQYF
TRBV30,TRBJ1-5,CAWRTGTGGPLNQPQHF
TRBV6-6,TRBJ2-1,CASTRDHYNEQFF
TRBV2,TRBJ1-2,CASSEEEGSYGYTF
TRBV7-7,TRBJ2-2,CASSLGTGIGELFF